At least ten counts were recorded for the clone carrying this TCR beta chain. Its cognate antigen is unknown. This entry comes from a study of human T cells and chemical hapten exposure. Study conclusions and caveats: Expanded TCR sets contained significantly more large CDR3 similarity clusters than controls.

CDR1 MNHNY and CDR2 SVGAGI come from the germline V gene (reference sequence). V lost 0 bases to trimming and J lost 5 bases; unmatched junction nucleotides: 12. CDR3 length: 18 residues. Separate cDNA molecules received unique molecular identifiers, which the library attached to them. Using its own MiXCR run on the RACE reads, TCRdb lists one record per CDR3 protein. The sample consists of some 330,000 distinct CDR3 sequences, approximately 5.8% of them appearing once. The time point was: pre-sensitization, week 0. Treatment described: therapeutic diphenylcyclopropenone sensitization with weekly scalp DPC.

The chain carries TRBV6-6 and TRBJ2-2; 7 nucleotides agree with TRBD2. This receptor was obtained from a woman between 18 and 29 years old with alopecia areata. Some clones in this sample may be carry-over from other donors' samples. The sample here was whole blood, taken in connection with sensitization to the hapten diphenylcyclopropenone (DPC). The CDR3 spells CASSYSMIGREGTGELFF. Here the CDR3 DNA reads TGTGCCAGCAGTTACTCGATGATCGGCAGGGAGGGGACCGGGGAGCTGTTTTTT.